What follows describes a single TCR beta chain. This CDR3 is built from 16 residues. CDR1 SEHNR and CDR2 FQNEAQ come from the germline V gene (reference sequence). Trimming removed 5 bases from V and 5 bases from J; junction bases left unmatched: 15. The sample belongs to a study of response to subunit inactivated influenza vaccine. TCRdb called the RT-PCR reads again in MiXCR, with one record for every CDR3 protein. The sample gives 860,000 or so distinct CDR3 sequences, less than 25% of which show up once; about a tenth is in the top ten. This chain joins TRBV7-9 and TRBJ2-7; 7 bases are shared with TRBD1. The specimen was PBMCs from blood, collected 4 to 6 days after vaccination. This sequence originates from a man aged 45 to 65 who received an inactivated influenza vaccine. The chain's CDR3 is CASSRDGQVGFDEQYF. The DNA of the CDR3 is TGTGCCAGCAGCCGAGACGGACAGGTAGGATTTGACGAGCAGTACTTC.